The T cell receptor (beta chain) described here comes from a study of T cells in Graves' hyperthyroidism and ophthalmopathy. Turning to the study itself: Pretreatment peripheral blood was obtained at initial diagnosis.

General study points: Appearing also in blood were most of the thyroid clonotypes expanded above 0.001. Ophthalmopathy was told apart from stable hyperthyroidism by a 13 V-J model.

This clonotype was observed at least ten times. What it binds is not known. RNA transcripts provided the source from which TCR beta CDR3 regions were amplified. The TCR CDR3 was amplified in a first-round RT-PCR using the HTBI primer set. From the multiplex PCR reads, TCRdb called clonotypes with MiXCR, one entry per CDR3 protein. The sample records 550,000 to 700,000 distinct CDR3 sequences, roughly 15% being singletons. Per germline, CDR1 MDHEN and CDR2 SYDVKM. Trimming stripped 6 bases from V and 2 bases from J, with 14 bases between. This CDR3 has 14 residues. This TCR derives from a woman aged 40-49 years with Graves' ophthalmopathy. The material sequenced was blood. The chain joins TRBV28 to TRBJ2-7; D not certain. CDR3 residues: CASSETESPYEQYF. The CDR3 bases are TGTGCCAGCAGCGAAACAGAAAGCCCCTACGAGCAGTACTTC.